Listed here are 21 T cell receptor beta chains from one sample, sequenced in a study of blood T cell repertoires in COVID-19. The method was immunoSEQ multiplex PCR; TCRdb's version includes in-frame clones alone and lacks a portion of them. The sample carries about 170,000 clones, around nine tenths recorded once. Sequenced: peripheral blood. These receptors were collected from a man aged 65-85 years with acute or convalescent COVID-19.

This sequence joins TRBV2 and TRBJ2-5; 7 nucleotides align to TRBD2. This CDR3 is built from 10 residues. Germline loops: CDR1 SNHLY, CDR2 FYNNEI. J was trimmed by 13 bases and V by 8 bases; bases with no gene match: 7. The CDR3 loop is CASGGGLLYF. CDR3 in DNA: TGTGCCAGCGGGGGAGGGCTGCTGTACTTC.

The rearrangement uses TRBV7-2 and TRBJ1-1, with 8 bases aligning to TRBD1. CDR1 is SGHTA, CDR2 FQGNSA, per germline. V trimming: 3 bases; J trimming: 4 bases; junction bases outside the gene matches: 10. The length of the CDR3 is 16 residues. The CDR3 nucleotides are TGTGCCAGCAGCTTTCAACACCAGGGGGCGAGCACTGAAGCTTTCTTT. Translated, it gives CASSFQHQGASTEAFF.

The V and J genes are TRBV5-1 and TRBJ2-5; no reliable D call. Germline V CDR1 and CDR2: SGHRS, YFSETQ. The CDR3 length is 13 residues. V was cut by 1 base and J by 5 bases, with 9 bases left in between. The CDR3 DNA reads TGCGCCAGCAGCTTGTCCGCGTTCGAGACCCAGTACTTC. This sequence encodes CASSLSAFETQYF.

The CDR3 here is CSVEEGGSGANVLTF. The CDR3 DNA reads as TGCAGCGTTGAAGAAGGGGGATCGGGGGCCAACGTCCTGACTTTC. The V gene is TRBV29-1, the J gene TRBJ2-6; D is perhaps TRBD1 (6 bases). The V gene's germline CDR1 is SQVTM and CDR2 ANQGSEA. CDR3 size: 15 residues. The germline V and J ends were trimmed by 0 bases and 4 bases, with 10 bases remaining between them.

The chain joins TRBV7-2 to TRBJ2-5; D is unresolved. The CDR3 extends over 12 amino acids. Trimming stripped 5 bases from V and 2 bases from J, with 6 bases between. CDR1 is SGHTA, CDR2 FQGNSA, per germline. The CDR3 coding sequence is TGTGCCAGCAGCATCGTACAAGAGACCCAGTACTTC. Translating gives CASSIVQETQYF.

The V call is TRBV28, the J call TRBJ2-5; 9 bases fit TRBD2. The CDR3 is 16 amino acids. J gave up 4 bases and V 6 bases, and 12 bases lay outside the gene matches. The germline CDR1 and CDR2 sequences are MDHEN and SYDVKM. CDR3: CASSPPVAGVPETQYF. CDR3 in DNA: TGTGCCAGCAGCCCCCCTGTAGCGGGGGTTCCAGAGACCCAGTACTTC.

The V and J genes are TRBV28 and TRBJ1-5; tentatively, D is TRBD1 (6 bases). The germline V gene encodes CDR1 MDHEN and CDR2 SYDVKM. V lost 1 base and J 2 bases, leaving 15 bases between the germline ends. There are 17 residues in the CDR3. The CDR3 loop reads CASSLSGGFPGNQPQHF. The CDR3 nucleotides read TGTGCCAGCAGTTTATCGGGGGGCTTCCCGGGCAATCAGCCCCAGCATTTT.

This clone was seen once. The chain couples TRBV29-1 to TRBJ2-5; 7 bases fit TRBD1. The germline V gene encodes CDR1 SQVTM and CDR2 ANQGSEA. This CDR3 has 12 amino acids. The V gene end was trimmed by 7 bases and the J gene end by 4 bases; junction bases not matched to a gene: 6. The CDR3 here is CSARTGLETQYF. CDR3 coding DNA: TGCAGCGCTAGGACAGGTCTAGAGACCCAGTACTTC.

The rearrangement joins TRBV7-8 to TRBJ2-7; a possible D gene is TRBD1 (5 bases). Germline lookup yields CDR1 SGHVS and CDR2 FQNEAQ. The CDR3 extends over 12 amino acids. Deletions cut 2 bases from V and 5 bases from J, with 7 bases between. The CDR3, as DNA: TGTGCCAGCAGCTTAACCAGGGACGAGCAGTACTTC. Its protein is CASSLTRDEQYF.

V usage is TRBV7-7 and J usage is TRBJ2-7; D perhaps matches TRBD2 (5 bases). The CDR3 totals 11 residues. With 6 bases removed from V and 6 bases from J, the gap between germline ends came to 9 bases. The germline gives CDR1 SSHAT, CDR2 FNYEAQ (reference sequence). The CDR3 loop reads CASRDFGEQYF. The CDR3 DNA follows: TGTGCCAGCAGGGACTTCGGCGAGCAGTACTTC.

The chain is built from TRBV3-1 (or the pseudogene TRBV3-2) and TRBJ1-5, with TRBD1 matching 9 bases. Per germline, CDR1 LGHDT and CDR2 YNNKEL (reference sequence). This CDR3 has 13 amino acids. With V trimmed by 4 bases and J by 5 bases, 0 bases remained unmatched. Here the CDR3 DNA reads TGTGCCAGCAGCCGGGACAGGGATCAGCCCCAGCATTTT. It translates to CASSRDRDQPQHF.

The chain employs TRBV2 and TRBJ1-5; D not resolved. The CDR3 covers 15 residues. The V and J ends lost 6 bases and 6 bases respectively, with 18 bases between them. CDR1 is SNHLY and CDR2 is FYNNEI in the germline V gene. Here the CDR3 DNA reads TGTGCCAGCAGCCAGTATTCTCTGGGGAGTCAGCCCCAGCATTTT. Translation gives CASSQYSLGSQPQHF.

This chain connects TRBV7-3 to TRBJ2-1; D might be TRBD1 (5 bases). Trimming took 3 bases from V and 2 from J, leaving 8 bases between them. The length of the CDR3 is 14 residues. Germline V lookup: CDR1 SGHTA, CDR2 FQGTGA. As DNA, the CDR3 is TGTGCCAGCAGCTTGTTACAGGCCTACAATGAGCAGTTCTTC. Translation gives CASSLLQAYNEQFF.

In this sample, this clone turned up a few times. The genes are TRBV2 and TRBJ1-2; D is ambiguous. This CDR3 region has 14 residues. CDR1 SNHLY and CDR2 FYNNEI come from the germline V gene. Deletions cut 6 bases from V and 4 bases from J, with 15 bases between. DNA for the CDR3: TGTGCCAGCAGCCACCGGGAAAGCTCCTATGGCTACACCTTC. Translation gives CASSHRESSYGYTF.

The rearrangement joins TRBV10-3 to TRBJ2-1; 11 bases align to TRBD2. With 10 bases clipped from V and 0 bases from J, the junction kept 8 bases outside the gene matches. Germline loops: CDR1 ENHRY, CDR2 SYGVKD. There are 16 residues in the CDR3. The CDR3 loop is CATFGTSGYSYNEQFF. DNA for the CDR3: TGTGCCACCTTCGGGACTAGCGGATACTCCTACAATGAGCAGTTCTTC.

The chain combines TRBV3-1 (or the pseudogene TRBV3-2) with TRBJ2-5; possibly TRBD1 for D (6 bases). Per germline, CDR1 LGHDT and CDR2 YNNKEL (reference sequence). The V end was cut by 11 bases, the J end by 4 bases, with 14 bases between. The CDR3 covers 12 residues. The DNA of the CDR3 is TGTGCCGCAGGGGAGTTGGGAGAGACCCAGTACTTC. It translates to CAAGELGETQYF.

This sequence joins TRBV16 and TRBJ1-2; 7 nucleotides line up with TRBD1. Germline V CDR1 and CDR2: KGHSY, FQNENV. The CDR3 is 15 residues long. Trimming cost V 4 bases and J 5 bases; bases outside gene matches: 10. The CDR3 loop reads CASSPGGQRGYGYTF. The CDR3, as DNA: TGTGCCAGCAGCCCCGGGGGACAGAGAGGTTATGGCTACACCTTC.

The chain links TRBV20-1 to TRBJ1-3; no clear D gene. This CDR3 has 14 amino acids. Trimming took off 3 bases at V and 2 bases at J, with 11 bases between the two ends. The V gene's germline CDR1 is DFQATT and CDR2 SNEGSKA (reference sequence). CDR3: CSASRGNTGNTIYF. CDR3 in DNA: TGCAGTGCTAGTCGGGGTAATACTGGAAACACCATATATTTT.

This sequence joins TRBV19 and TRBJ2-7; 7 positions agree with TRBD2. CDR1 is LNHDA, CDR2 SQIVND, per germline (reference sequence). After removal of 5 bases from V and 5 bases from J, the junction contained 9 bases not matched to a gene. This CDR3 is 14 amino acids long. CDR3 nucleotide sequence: TGTGCCAGTAGTCCCCTCTGGGGGGGGGACGAGCAGTACTTC. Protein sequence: CASSPLWGGDEQYF.

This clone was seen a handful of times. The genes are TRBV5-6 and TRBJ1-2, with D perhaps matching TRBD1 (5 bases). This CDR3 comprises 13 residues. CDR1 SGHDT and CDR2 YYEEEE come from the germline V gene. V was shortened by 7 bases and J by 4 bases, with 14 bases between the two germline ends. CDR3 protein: CASGIQAIYGYTF. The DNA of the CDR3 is TGTGCCAGCGGGATACAGGCAATCTATGGCTACACCTTC. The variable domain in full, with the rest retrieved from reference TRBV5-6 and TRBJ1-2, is DAGVTQSPTHLIKTRGQQVTLRCSPKSGHDTVSWYQQALGQGPQFIFQYYEEEERQRGNFPDRFSGHQFPNYSSELNVNALLLGDSALYLCASGIQAIYGYTFGSGTRLTVV.

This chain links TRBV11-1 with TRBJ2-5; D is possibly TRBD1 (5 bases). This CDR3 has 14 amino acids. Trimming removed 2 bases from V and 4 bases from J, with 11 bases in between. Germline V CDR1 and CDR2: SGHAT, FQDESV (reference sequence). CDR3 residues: CASSLTGALETQYF. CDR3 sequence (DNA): TGTGCCAGCAGCTTAACTGGGGCCCTAGAGACCCAGTACTTC.